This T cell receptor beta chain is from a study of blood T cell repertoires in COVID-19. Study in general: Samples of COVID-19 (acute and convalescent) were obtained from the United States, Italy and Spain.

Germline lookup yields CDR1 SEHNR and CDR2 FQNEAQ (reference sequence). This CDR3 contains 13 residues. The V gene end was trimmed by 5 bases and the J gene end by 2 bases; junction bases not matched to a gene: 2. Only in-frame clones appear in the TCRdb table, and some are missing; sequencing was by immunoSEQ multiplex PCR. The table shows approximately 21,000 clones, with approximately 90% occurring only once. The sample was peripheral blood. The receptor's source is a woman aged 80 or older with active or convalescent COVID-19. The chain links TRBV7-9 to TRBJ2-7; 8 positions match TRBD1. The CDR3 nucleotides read TGTGCCAGCAGCCCAGGGGGCCCCTACGAGCAGTACTTC. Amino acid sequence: CASSPGGPYEQYF.